The clone carrying this T cell receptor beta chain was counted once. Clones were sequenced by immunoSEQ multiplex PCR, and TCRdb holds only the in-frame ones, with some missing. The sample records under 150,000 clones, roughly 90% being singletons. The sample is drawn from a study of T cell responses to AZD1222 COVID-19 vaccine. V lost 4 bases and J lost 0, with 12 bases in between. CDR1 and CDR2 from the germline V gene are SQVTM and ANQGSEA. The CDR3 totals 14 residues. This sequence joins TRBV29-1 and TRBJ1-2; maybe TRBD1 (5 bases). This specimen consisted of peripheral blood, obtained 28 days after the second AZD1222 dose. The TCR sequence derives from an adult who received the AZD1222 COVID-19 vaccine. The CDR3 protein is CSVASTAPNYGYTF. The CDR3 DNA follows: TGCAGCGTTGCCTCGACAGCCCCTAACTATGGCTACACCTTC.